The 2 T cell receptor beta chains in this list originate from one sample, sequenced in a study of identical twins. Using its own MiXCR run on the 5' RACE reads, TCRdb lists one record per CDR3 protein. The table has approximately 230,000 distinct CDR3 sequences, about 6.7% seen once. This same sample was also taken into another study, of T cells expressing NK-cell markers.

Input material: CD8+ T cells sorted from blood. These receptors were obtained from a woman aged 18-29 years in good health.

A single count supports this clonotype. The J gene is TRBJ2-1, the V gene TRBV11-3; 7 nucleotides match TRBD2. The V and J ends lost 4 bases and 3 bases, in that order; junction bases with no gene match: 3. Germline CDR1 is SGHNT and CDR2 is YENEEA. The CDR3 loop spans 14 amino acids. The CDR3 DNA sequence: TGTGCCAGCAGCTCCAGCGGGATCTACAATGAGCAGTTCTTC. It yields the protein CASSSSGIYNEQFF.

This clonotype occurred many times. The chain is built from TRBV10-3 and TRBJ2-2; no clear D gene. The CDR3 length is 12 residues. V was cut by 11 bases and J by 5 bases, with 12 bases left in between. Germline CDR1 is ENHRY and CDR2 is SYGVKD. The CDR3 region is CASMESTGELFF. DNA for the CDR3: TGTGCCTCCATGGAAAGTACCGGGGAGCTGTTTTTT.